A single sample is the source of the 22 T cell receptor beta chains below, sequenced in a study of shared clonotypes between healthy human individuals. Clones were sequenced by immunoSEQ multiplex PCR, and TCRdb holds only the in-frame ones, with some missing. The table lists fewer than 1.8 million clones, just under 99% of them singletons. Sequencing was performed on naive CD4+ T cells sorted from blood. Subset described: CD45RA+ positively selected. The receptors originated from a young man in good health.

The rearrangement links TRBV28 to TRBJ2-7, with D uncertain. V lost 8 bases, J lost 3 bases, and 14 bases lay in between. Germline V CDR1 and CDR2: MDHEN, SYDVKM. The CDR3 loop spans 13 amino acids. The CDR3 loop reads CASGSGRVYEQYF. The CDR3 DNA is TGTGCCAGCGGGTCAGGCCGGGTCTACGAGCAGTACTTC. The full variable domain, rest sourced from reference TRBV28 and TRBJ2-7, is DVKVTQSSRYLVKRTGEKVFLECVQDMDHENMFWYRQDPGLGLRLIYFSYDVKMKEKGDIPEGYSVSREKKERFSLILESASTNQTSMYLCASGSGRVYEQYFGPGTRLTVT.

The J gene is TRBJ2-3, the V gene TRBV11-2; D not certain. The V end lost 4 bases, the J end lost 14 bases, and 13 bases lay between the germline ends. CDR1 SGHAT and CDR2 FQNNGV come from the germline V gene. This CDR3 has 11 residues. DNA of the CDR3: TGTGCCAGCAGCTCCCGCTCGCGTGTGTATTTT. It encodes CASSSRSRVYF.

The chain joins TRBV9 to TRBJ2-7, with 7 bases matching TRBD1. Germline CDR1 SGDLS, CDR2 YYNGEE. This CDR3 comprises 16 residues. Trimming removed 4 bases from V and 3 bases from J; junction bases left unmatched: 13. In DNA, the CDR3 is TGTGCCAGCAGCCCCAGAACCGGGACAGTCCTCTACGAGCAGTACTTC. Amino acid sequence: CASSPRTGTVLYEQYF.

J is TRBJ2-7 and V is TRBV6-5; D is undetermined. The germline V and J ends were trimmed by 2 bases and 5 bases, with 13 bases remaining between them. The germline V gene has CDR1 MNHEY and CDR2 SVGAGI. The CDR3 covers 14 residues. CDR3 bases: TGTGCCAGCAGTTACGCCCAGGCCATCCACGAGCAGTACTTC. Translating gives CASSYAQAIHEQYF.

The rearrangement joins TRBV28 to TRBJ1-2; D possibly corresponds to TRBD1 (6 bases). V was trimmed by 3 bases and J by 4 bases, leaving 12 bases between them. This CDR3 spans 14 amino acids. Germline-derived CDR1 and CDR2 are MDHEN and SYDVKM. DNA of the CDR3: TGTGCCAGCAGTTTTCCAGGACAGAGCTATGGCTACACCTTC. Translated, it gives CASSFPGQSYGYTF.

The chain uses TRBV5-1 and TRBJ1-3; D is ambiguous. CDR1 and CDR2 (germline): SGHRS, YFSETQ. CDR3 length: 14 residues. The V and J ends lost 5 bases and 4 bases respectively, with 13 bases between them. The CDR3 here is CASRAPTRGNTIYF. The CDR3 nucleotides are TGCGCCAGCAGAGCCCCAACTCGGGGAAACACCATATATTTT.

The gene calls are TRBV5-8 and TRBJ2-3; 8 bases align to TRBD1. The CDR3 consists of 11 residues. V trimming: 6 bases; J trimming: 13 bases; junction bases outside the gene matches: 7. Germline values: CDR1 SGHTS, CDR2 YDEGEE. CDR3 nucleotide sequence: TGTGCCAGCATCGCTTACAGGGGGGAGTATTTT. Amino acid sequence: CASIAYRGEYF.

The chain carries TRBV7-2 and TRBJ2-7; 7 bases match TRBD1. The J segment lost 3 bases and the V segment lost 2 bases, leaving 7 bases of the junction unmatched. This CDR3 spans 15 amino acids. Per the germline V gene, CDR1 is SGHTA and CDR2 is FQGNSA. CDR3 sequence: CASSLIGDRDYEQYF. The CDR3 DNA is TGTGCCAGCAGCTTAATTGGGGACAGAGACTACGAGCAGTACTTC.

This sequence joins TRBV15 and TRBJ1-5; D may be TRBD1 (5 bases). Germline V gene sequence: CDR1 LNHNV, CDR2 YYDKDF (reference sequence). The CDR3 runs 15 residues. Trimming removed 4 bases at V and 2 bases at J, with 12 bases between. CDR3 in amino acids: CATSNQRGRNQPQHF. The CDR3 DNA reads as TGTGCCACCAGCAACCAAAGGGGACGCAATCAGCCCCAGCATTTT.

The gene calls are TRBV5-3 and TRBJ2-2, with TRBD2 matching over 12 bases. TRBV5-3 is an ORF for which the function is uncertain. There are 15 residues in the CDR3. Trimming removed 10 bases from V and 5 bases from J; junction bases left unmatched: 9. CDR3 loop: CAAPTSGRWTGELFF. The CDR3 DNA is TGTGCCGCTCCAACTAGCGGGAGGTGGACCGGGGAGCTGTTTTTT.

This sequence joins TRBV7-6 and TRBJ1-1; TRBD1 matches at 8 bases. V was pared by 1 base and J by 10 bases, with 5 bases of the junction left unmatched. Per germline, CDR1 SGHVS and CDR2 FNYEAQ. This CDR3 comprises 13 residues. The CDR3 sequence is CASSLGTGPAAFF. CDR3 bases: TGTGCCAGCAGCTTAGGGACAGGGCCTGCAGCTTTCTTT.

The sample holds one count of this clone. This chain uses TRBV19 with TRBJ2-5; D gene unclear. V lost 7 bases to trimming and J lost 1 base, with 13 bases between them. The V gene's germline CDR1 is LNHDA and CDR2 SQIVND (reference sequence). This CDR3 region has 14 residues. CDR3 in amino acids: CASNPRNGQETQYF. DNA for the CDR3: TGTGCCAGTAATCCTAGGAATGGCCAAGAGACCCAGTACTTC.

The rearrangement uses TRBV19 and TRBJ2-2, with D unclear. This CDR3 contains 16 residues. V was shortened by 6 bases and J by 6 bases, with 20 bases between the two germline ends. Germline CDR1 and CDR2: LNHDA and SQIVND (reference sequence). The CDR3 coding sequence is TGTGCCAGTAGGAACAGTAGAGTGGTCTCTTCCGGGGAGCTGTTTTTT. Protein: CASRNSRVVSSGELFF.

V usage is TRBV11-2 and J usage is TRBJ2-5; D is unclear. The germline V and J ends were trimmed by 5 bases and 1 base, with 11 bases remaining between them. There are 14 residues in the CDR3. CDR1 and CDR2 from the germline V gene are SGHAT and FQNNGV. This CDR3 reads CASSLSQAQETQYF. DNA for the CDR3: TGTGCCAGCAGCCTATCCCAGGCCCAAGAGACCCAGTACTTC.

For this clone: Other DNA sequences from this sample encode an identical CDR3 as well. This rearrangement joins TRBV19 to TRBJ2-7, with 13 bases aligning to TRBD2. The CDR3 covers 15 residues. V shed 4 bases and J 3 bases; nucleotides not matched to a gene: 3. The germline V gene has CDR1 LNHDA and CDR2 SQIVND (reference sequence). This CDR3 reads CASSRLAGGSYEQYF. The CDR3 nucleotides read TGTGCCAGTAGTAGACTAGCGGGAGGAAGCTACGAGCAGTACTTC.

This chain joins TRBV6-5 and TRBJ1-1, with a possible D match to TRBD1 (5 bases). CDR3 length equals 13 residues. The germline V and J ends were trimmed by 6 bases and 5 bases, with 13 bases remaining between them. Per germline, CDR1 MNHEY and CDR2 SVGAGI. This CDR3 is CASRSTVWTEAFF. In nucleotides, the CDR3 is TGTGCCAGCAGATCGACAGTTTGGACTGAAGCTTTCTTT.

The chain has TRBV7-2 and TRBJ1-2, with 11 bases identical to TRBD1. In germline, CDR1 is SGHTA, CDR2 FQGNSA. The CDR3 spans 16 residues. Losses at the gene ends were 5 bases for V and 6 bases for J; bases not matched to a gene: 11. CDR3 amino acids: CASSSHWGQGVNGYTF. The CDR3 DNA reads TGTGCCAGCAGCAGCCACTGGGGACAGGGGGTAAATGGCTACACCTTC.

CDR3 amino acids: CASSFTSTSYEQYF. The CDR3 DNA reads TGCGCCAGCAGCTTTACTAGCACGTCCTACGAGCAGTACTTC. This rearrangement joins TRBV5-1 to TRBJ2-7; possible D gene TRBD2, 6 bases. Trimming pared 2 bases from V and 1 base from J, leaving 10 bases between. The CDR3 consists of 14 residues. Germline V gene data show CDR1 as SGHRS and CDR2 as YFSETQ.

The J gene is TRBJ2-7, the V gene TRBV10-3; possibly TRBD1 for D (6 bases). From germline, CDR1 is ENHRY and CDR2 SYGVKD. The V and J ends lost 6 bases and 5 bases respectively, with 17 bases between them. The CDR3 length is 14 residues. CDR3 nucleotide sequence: TGTGCCATCAGGGCACAGGGTCCGGTCCACGAGCAGTACTTC. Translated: CAIRAQGPVHEQYF.

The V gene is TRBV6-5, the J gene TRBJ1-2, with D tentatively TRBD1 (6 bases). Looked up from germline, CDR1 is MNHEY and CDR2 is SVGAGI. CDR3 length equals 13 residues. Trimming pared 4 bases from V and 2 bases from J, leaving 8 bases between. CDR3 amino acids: CASSSTGNYGYTF. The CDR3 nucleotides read TGTGCCAGCAGTTCGACAGGAAACTATGGCTACACCTTC.

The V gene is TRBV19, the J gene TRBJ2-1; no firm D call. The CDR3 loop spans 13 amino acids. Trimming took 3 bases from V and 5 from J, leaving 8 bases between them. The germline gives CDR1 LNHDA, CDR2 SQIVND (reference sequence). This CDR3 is CASSIYRNNEQFF. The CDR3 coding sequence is TGTGCCAGTAGTATCTACCGAAACAATGAGCAGTTCTTC.

The CDR3 is CASSLARGNTEAFF. The CDR3 DNA reads as TGTGCCAGCAGCTTAGCCAGGGGGAACACTGAAGCTTTCTTT. The rearrangement links TRBV7-2 to TRBJ1-1; D possibly corresponds to TRBD1 (6 bases). The length of the CDR3 is 14 residues. Per the germline V gene, CDR1 is SGHTA and CDR2 is FQGNSA. V gave up 0 bases and J gave up 1 base, with 6 bases separating them.